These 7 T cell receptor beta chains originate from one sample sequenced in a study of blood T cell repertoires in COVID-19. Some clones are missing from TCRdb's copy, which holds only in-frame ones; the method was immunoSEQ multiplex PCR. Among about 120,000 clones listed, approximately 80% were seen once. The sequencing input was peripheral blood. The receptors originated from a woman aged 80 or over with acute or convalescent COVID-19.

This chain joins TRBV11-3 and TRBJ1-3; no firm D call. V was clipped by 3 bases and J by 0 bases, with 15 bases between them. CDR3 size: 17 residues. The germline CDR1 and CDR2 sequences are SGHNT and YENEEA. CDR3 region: CASSFNSGYPSGNTIYF. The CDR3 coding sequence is TGTGCCAGCAGCTTTAACTCCGGGTACCCCTCTGGAAACACCATATATTTT.

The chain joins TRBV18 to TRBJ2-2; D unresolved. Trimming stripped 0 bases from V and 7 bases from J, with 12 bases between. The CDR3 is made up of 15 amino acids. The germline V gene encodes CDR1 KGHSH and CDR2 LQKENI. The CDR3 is CASSPPSGIDGELFF. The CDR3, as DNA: TGTGCCAGCTCACCACCGTCAGGTATCGACGGGGAGCTGTTTTTT.

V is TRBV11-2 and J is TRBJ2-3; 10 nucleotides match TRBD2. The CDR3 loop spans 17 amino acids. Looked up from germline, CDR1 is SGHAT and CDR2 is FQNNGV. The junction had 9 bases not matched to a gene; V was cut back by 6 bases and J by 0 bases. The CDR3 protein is CASRRRRTSGSTDTQYF. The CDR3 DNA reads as TGTGCCAGCAGACGGAGAAGGACTAGCGGAAGCACAGATACGCAGTATTTT.

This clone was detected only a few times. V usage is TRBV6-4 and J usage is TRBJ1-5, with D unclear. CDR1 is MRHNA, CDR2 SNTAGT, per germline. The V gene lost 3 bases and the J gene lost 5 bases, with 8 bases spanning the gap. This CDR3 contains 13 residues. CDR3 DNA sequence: TGTGCCAGCAGTGAGGAGGAAGATCAGCCCCAGCATTTT. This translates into CASSEEEDQPQHF.

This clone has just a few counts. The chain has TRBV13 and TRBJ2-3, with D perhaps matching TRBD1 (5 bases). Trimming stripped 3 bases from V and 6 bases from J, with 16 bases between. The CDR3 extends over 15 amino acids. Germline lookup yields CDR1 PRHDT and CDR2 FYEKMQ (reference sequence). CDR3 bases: TGTGCCAGCAGCTTCCAAGGTGGGGCCCCGGATACGCAGTATTTT. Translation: CASSFQGGAPDTQYF. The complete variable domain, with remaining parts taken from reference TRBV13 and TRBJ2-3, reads AAGVIQSPRHLIKEKRETATLKCYPIPRHDTVYWYQQGPGQDPQFLISFYEKMQSDKGSIPDRFSAQQFSDYHSELNMSSLELGDSALYFCASSFQGGAPDTQYFGPGTRLTVL.

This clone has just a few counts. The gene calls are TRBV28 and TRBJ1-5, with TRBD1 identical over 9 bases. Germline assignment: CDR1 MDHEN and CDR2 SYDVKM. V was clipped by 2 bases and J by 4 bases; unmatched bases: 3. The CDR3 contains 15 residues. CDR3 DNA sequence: TGTGCCAGCAGTTTAGGGACAGGGAGTAATCAGCCCCAGCATTTT. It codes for CASSLGTGSNQPQHF. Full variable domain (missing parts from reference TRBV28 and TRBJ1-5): DVKVTQSSRYLVKRTGEKVFLECVQDMDHENMFWYRQDPGLGLRLIYFSYDVKMKEKGDIPEGYSVSREKKERFSLILESASTNQTSMYLCASSLGTGSNQPQHFGDGTRLSIL.

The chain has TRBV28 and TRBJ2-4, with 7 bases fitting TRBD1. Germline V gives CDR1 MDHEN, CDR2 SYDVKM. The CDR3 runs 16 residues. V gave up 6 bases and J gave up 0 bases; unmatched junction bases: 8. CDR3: CASSLQGSLAKNIQYF. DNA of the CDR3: TGTGCCAGCAGCCTACAGGGGAGTTTAGCCAAAAACATTCAGTACTTC.